These 10 T cell receptor beta chains came from one sample sequenced in a study of T cells in Graves' hyperthyroidism and ophthalmopathy. What was amplified from RNA transcripts were TCR beta CDR3 regions. The primer set for the first-round RT-PCR of the TCR CDR3 was HTBI. A single record per CDR3 protein comes from TCRdb applying MiXCR to the multiplex PCR reads. This repertoire shows about 480,000 distinct CDR3 sequences, approximately 23% found once; its top ten account for 49%. Sequenced sample: blood. The receptors here all came from a woman in her seventies with Graves' ophthalmopathy.

In regard to this clonotype: One end of the junction does not line up with germline, which may come from a read error. The gene calls are TRBV7-2 and TRBJ1-1; D not resolved. Germline-derived CDR1 and CDR2 are SGHTA and FQGNSA. The CDR3 runs to 12 residues. The CDR3 spells CASSHQGTEAFF. The CDR3 region has the DNA TGCGCCAGCAGCCACCAAGGCACTGAAGCTTTCTTT.

This clonotype occurred a few times. The chain carries TRBV29-1 and TRBJ2-3; D is ambiguous. The CDR3 spans 13 residues. Germline values: CDR1 SQVTM, CDR2 ANQGSEA. The ends were cut back, 6 bases at V and 6 bases at J, with 16 bases in the middle. Here the CDR3 reads CSVDLGSGDTQYF. The CDR3 nucleotides read TGCAGCGTGGATTTAGGGTCCGGGGATACGCAGTATTTT.

The gene calls are TRBV19 and TRBJ2-1; the match to TRBD1 covers 8 bases. The length of the CDR3 is 16 residues. With 2 bases clipped from V and 8 bases from J, the junction kept 11 bases outside the gene matches. Germline CDR1 is LNHDA and CDR2 is SQIVND (reference sequence). The CDR3 loop is CASSISRDRLAYEQFF. The CDR3 coding sequence is TGTGCCAGTAGTATAAGTCGGGACAGGCTAGCTTATGAGCAGTTCTTC.

This clonotype has a count of ten or more. The chain recombines TRBV6-2 or TRBV6-3 with TRBJ2-2, with a possible D match to TRBD2 (7 bases). CDR3 size: 15 residues. The germline V and J ends were trimmed by 5 bases and 7 bases, with 17 bases remaining between them. Germline loops: CDR1 MNHEY, CDR2 SVGEGT. This CDR3 is CASSPAGAGNGELFF. The CDR3 DNA is TGTGCCAGCAGTCCGGCGGGGGCCGGAAACGGGGAGCTGTTTTTT.

This clonotype was recorded a few times. The chain uses TRBV30 and TRBJ2-7; a weak D match, TRBD2 (5 bases). CDR3 length: 14 residues. V shed 0 bases and J shed 6 bases, with 15 bases lying between them. CDR1 and CDR2 (germline): GTSNPN, SVGIG (reference sequence). The CDR3 DNA follows: TGTGCCTGGAGTGTAGCGGTAGGCTCCAGCGAGCAGTACTTC. Its translation: CAWSVAVGSSEQYF.

Details on this clonotype: This sequence may be a read error, since a much larger clone differs from it by one base. The V and J genes are TRBV2 and TRBJ2-5; D unresolved. The J call may be in error: the DNA end matches TRBJ2-1 better. Germline CDR1 and CDR2: SNHLY and FYNNEI. CDR3 length: 11 amino acids. The CDR3 nucleotides are TGTACCAGCAGCTACACGGAGACCCAGTTCTTC. Its translation is CTSSYTETQFF.

This clonotype was seen a handful of times. This chain links TRBV19 with TRBJ2-7, with D perhaps being TRBD1 or TRBD2 (5 bases each). The CDR3 covers 14 residues. Germline-derived CDR1 and CDR2 are LNHDA and SQIVND (reference sequence). V gave up 10 bases and J gave up 3 bases, with 19 bases separating them. The CDR3 nucleotides are TGTGCCACCCGGCCCCCGGGGCCCTACTACGAGCAGTACTTC. Protein sequence: CATRPPGPYYEQYF. Variable domain in full (rest from reference TRBV19 and TRBJ2-7): DGGITQSPKYLFRKEGQNVTLSCEQNLNHDAMYWYRQDPGQGLRLIYYSQIVNDFQKGDIAEGYSVSREKKESFPLTVTSAQKNPTAFYLCATRPPGPYYEQYFGPGTRLTVT.

A word on this clonotype: At one end, the junction sequence differs from germline, possibly due to a read error. The chain is built from TRBV11-2 and TRBJ1-3, with TRBD1 as a possible D gene (6 bases). Per germline, CDR1 SGHAT and CDR2 FQNNGV. There are 15 residues in the CDR3. CDR3 sequence: CASSLGTRSGNTIHF. Written as DNA, the CDR3 is TGTGCCAGCAGCCTTGGGACACGCTCTGGAAACACCATACATTTT.

This clonotype was counted only a few times. The chain has TRBV5-1 and TRBJ2-1, with a tentative D call TRBD1 (5 bases). V gave up 0 bases and J gave up 8 bases, with 18 bases separating them. CDR3 length: 16 amino acids. Germline assignment: CDR1 SGHRS and CDR2 YFSETQ. The CDR3 reads CASSLAATDFLDEQFF. The DNA for the CDR3 is TGCGCCAGCAGCTTGGCCGCGACAGACTTTCTTGATGAGCAGTTCTTC. Combining the CDR3 with reference TRBV5-1 and TRBJ2-1 gives the whole variable domain KAGVTQTPRYLIKTRGQQVTLSCSPISGHRSVSWYQQTPGQGLQFLFEYFSETQRNKGNFPGRFSGRQFSNSRSEMNVSTLELGDSALYLCASSLAATDFLDEQFFGPGTRLTVL.

This clonotype has a count of ten or more. The V call is TRBV2, the J call TRBJ2-2, with TRBD1 matching over 8 bases. The V gene end was trimmed by 4 bases and the J gene end by 9 bases; junction bases not matched to a gene: 7. This CDR3 is built from 14 residues. Germline V gene lookup returns CDR1 SNHLY and CDR2 FYNNEI. CDR3 DNA sequence: TGTGCCAGCAGTGGATTAGGACAGGGCAGGGAGCTGTTTTTT. Its translation is CASSGLGQGRELFF.